A selection of T cell receptor beta chains follows, all from one sample in a study of blood T cell repertoires in COVID-19. Only in-frame clones appear in the TCRdb table, and some are missing; sequencing was by immunoSEQ multiplex PCR. This table holds over 50,000 clones, 85% found once. The sequencing input was peripheral blood. Receptor source: a man between 65 and 85 years old with acute or convalescent COVID-19. Both conserved end residues are part of each CDR3. Part of the rows lack a size; the others show once, few, many or a class for expanded clones.

len	j_gene	v_gene	abundance	CDR3aa
15	TRBJ1-5	TRBV5-8	few	CASSPGGVSNQPQHF
15	TRBJ2-1	TRBV4-1	few	CASSRGQGAWNEQFF
16	TRBJ1-3	TRBV6-1	few	CASSEFGGGSGNTIYF
17	TRBJ2-2	TRBV4-2	-	CASSQERRGGGTGELFF
16	TRBJ2-3	TRBV19	-	CASSIGRGGPLDTQYF
14	TRBJ2-7	TRBV11-2	-	CASSLYRTQSEQYF
16	TRBJ2-2	TRBV4-2	-	CASSQGGGSYTGELFF
17	TRBJ1-1	TRBV5-4	-	CASRRDRAKGLDTEAFF
15	TRBJ2-7	TRBV27	-	CASRRTLAGNGEQYF
16	TRBJ2-3	TRBV10-1	-	CASSEGSGGITDTQYF
15	TRBJ1-1	TRBV4-2	-	CASSPTSHRNTEAFF
16	TRBJ1-6	TRBV16	-	CASSQSTGTFRSPLHF
16	TRBJ1-5	TRBV15	-	CATSRDRRGRNQPQHF
13	TRBJ1-5	TRBV7-8	-	CASSLVRDQPQHF
13	TRBJ2-1	TRBV12-3/TRBV12-4	-	CASTKLGRDEKFF
14	TRBJ2-5	TRBV11-1	-	CASSSPTSGETQYF
13	TRBJ1-2	TRBV5-6	-	CASSSHGNYGYTF
15	TRBJ1-4	TRBV28	-	CASSTGTGTKEKLFF
15	TRBJ2-5	TRBV6-2/TRBV6-3	once	CASSYGRETKETQYF
13	TRBJ1-4	TRBV7-9	-	CASSLTGDEKLFF
16	TRBJ1-2	TRBV7-2	-	CASSLSGDRAHYGYTF
13	TRBJ2-1	TRBV27	-	CASRDRFSNEQFF
14	TRBJ2-7	TRBV19	-	CASSSSDRVYEQYF
14	TRBJ2-5	TRBV5-1	-	CASSHGGVQETQYF
14	TRBJ1-5	TRBV12-5	once	CASGLVPTGQPQHF
13	TRBJ1-1	TRBV2	-	CASAGQPNTEAFF
15	TRBJ1-2	TRBV5-1	-	CASSPTGGGDYGYTF
15	TRBJ1-3	TRBV3-1/TRBV3-2	-	CASSQDSVGGNTIYF
14	TRBJ2-5	TRBV5-1	-	CASSRQGAGETQYF
16	TRBJ1-2	TRBV27	once	CASSYAGGARDYGYTF
13	TRBJ2-3	TRBV29-1	few	CSGAGRVSDTQYF
14	TRBJ1-4	TRBV5-1	few	CASSKDRGEEKLFF
16	TRBJ1-1	TRBV11-2	few	CASSLQATPMNTEAFF
13	TRBJ2-1	TRBV5-6	-	CASARGSYNEQFF
13	TRBJ2-3	TRBV5-1	-	CASSFYSPDTQYF
17	TRBJ2-7	TRBV11-2	few	CASSLGGLGTVTYEQYF
20	TRBJ2-1	TRBV30	-	CAWSAKKASGGPSSYNEQFF
15	TRBJ1-6	TRBV21-1	-	CASSSATGRNSPLHF
14	TRBJ1-4	TRBV5-1	-	CASSPGRVIEKLFF
16	TRBJ2-4	TRBV28	-	CASSLGGGSIKNIQYF